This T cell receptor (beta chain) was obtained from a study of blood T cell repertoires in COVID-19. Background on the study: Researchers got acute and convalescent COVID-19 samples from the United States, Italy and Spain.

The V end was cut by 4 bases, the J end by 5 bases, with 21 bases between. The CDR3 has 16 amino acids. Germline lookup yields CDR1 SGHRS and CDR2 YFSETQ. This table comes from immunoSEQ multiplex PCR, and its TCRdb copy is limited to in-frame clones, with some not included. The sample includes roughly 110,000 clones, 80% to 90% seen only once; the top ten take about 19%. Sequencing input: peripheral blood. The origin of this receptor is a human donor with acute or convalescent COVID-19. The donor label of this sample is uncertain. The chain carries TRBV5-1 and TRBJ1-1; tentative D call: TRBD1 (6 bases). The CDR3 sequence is CASSREGHLWETEAFF. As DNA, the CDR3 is TGCGCCAGCAGCCGGGAGGGACACCTATGGGAAACTGAAGCTTTCTTT. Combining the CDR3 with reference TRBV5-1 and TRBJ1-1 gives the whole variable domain KAGVTQTPRYLIKTRGQQVTLSCSPISGHRSVSWYQQTPGQGLQFLFEYFSETQRNKGNFPGRFSGRQFSNSRSEMNVSTLELGDSALYLCASSREGHLWETEAFFGQGTRLTVV.